Shown below are 11 T cell receptor beta chains from a single sample sequenced in a study of early T cells in non-severe SARS-CoV-2 infection (dated by TCRdb to about 2021). The library was produced with 5' RACE. The instrument was a NextSeq 500. TCRdb itself trimmed the public reads at Q25 with fastp, ran MiXCR and retained productive beta chains. All rows with the same CDR3 protein become a single entry with the most common DNA and genes. The sample profile shows about 60,000 distinct CDR3 sequences; roughly 12% of them were found once. The biggest ten clones account for roughly 5% of the sample. Sequenced sample: whole blood. These receptors were obtained from an adult who was a healthcare worker with PCR-confirmed SARS-CoV-2 infection or an uninfected control (not recorded which).

This clonotype was recorded many times. This chain connects TRBV21-1 to TRBJ2-1; the table's D call of TRBD1 was not tested on the DNA. TRBV21-1 is given as a pseudogene. CDR3 length: 16 residues. The CDR3 DNA is TGTGCCAGCACCTTACGGGGGACAGGGACCTACAATGAGCAGTTCTTC. Amino acids: CASTLRGTGTYNEQFF.

In this sample, this clonotype turned up a few times. This rearrangement joins TRBV20-1 to TRBJ2-7; TRBD2 might be the D (5 bases). Looked up from germline, CDR1 is DFQATT and CDR2 is SNEGSKA (reference sequence). The germline V and J ends were trimmed by 6 bases and 7 bases, with 16 bases remaining between them. The CDR3 runs to 12 residues. The CDR3 here is CSALLTRDEQYF. CDR3 nucleotides: TGCAGTGCCTTACTGACTCGGGATGAGCAGTACTTC.

This clonotype was counted only a few times. This sequence joins TRBV2 and TRBJ2-7; 10 nucleotides line up with TRBD2. V gave up 6 bases and J gave up 4 bases; unmatched junction bases: 9. CDR1 and CDR2 (germline): SNHLY, FYNNEI. There are 15 residues in the CDR3. Written as DNA, the CDR3 is TGTGCCAGCAGGAAGGGACTAGCGATAACTTACGAGCAGTACTTC. It specifies CASRKGLAITYEQYF.

V is TRBV10-3 and J is TRBJ2-7; D is unresolved. The V and J ends lost 5 bases and 9 bases respectively, with 11 bases between them. Germline V gives CDR1 ENHRY, CDR2 SYGVKD. This CDR3 region has 11 residues. The CDR3 DNA is TGTGCCATCAGTCTTGATTCCCGGCAGTACTTC. Its translation is CAISLDSRQYF.

This clonotype showed up many times. This chain's CDR3 is CASSSGQGTGGYTF. The CDR3 coding sequence is TGTGCCAGCAGTTCCGGGCAGGGGACGGGTGGCTACACCTTC. V gene TRBV6-6 combines with J gene TRBJ1-2, with a weak D call TRBD1 (6 bases). V was shortened by 4 bases and J by 7 bases, with 16 bases between the two germline ends. Germline V CDR1 and CDR2: MNHNY, SVGAGI (reference sequence). This CDR3 contains 14 residues.

This clonotype showed up just a few times. The chain is built from TRBV12-3 or TRBV12-4 and TRBJ1-1; no definite D call. V was trimmed by 6 bases and J by 4 bases, leaving 12 bases between them. This CDR3 contains 13 residues. This chain's CDR3 is CASSTWTGTEAFF. In DNA form, the CDR3 reads TGTGCCAGCAGCACATGGACGGGCACTGAAGCTTTCTTT.

This clonotype was observed a handful of times. This rearrangement joins TRBV9 to TRBJ2-5, with D perhaps matching TRBD2 (5 bases). Germline CDR1 SGDLS, CDR2 YYNGEE. V gave up 1 base and J gave up 4 bases, with 11 bases separating them. This CDR3 is built from 14 residues. The CDR3 coding sequence is TGTGCCAGCAGCGTATACAGCGAGGGAGAGACCCAGTACTTC. Its translation is CASSVYSEGETQYF. Looking up the rest from reference TRBV9 and TRBJ2-5 gives the full variable domain: DSGVTQTPKHLITATGQRVTLRCSPRSGDLSVYWYQQSLDQGLQFLIQYYNGEERAKGNILERFSAQQFPDLHSELNLSSLELGDSALYFCASSVYSEGETQYFGPGTRLLVL.

This clonotype was seen more than once but under ten times. This chain connects TRBV5-4 to TRBJ1-6; 8 bases map to TRBD1. This CDR3 has 16 amino acids. The trim removed 4 bases at V and 2 bases at J, leaving 5 bases unmatched. Germline CDR1 and CDR2: SGHNT and YYREEE (reference sequence). The CDR3 sequence is CASSAGQGPYNSPLHF. In DNA, the CDR3 is TGTGCCAGCAGCGCCGGACAGGGTCCCTATAATTCACCCCTCCACTTT.

The gene calls are TRBV6-2 or TRBV6-3 and TRBJ1-5, with unresolved D. Per the germline V gene, CDR1 is MNHEY and CDR2 is SVGEGT. CDR3 length equals 15 residues. The V gene lost 0 bases and the J gene lost 2 bases, with 8 bases spanning the gap. The CDR3 reads CASSYSSRGNQPQHF. The CDR3 coding sequence is TGTGCCAGCAGTTACTCGAGCCGCGGCAATCAGCCCCAGCATTTT.

This clonotype has just a few counts. The chain joins TRBV7-6 to TRBJ2-2; 8 bases agree with TRBD1. V lost 2 bases to trimming and J lost 8 bases; unmatched junction nucleotides: 7. Germline V CDR1 and CDR2: SGHVS, FNYEAQ. CDR3 length equals 15 residues. CDR3 protein: CASSLRGQGSGELFF. CDR3 nucleotide sequence: TGTGCCAGCAGCTTACGCGGACAGGGCTCAGGGGAGCTGTTTTTT.

This clonotype was seen many times. This sequence joins TRBV29-1 and TRBJ1-2; tentatively, D is TRBD1 (5 bases). CDR1 is SQVTM and CDR2 is ANQGSEA in the germline V gene. This CDR3 is built from 12 residues. The V end was cut by 2 bases, the J end by 7 bases, with 11 bases between. Here the CDR3 DNA reads TGCAGCGTTGAAAACGACAGATCTGGCTACACCTTC. Residues: CSVENDRSGYTF.